Shown below are 19 T cell receptor beta chains from a single sample sequenced in a study of T cells expressing NK-cell markers. From its re-call of the 5' RACE reads, TCRdb lists each CDR3 protein once, without DNA. The sample yields roughly 380,000 distinct CDR3 sequences, of which the top ten take up 5.2%. Input material: blood T cells: a sorted CD56 or NKG2C T cell subset, CD4+ or CD8+ T cells, or bulk PBMC T cells (not recorded which). These receptor sequences come from a man aged 18-69 years in good health.

The J gene is TRBJ2-7, the V gene TRBV18; the TCRdb D gene call, TRBD1, has no DNA to confirm it. The CDR3 is made up of 14 amino acids. Per germline, CDR1 KGHSH and CDR2 LQKENI. The CDR3 protein is CASSPNKAGSEQYF.

CDR3 amino acids: CASSRDRSSTGELFF. The V gene is TRBV5-1, the J gene TRBJ2-2; absent DNA, TCRdb's TRBD1 call cannot be checked. There are 15 residues in the CDR3. Germline V gene sequence: CDR1 SGHRS, CDR2 YFSETQ.

The chain combines TRBV5-1 with TRBJ2-6; the TCRdb D gene call, TRBD1, has no DNA to confirm it. This CDR3 is built from 18 residues. Germline loops: CDR1 SGHRS, CDR2 YFSETQ. CDR3 sequence reads: CASSPDRGLRSGANVLTF.

The chain's CDR3 is CSDRPGLAGGEQFF. This chain links TRBV20-1 with TRBJ2-1; the TCRdb D gene call, TRBD2, has no DNA to confirm it. The length of the CDR3 is 14 residues. CDR1 and CDR2 (germline): DFQATT, SNEGSKA (reference sequence).

This chain connects TRBV7-3 to TRBJ2-1; checking the TCRdb D call of TRBD1 is not possible without DNA. In germline, CDR1 is SGHTA, CDR2 FQGTGA. This CDR3 comprises 14 residues. The CDR3 sequence: CASSHPDRGGEQFF. The full variable domain, completed using reference TRBV7-3 and TRBJ2-1, is GAGVSQTPSNKVTEKGKYVELRCDPISGHTALYWYRQSLGQGPEFLIYFQGTGAADDSGLPNDRFFAVRPEGSVSTLKIQRTERGDSAVYLCASSHPDRGGEQFFGPGTRLTVL.

This chain joins TRBV5-6 and TRBJ2-3; as DNA is missing, the TRBD1 call by TCRdb cannot be tested. This CDR3 comprises 17 residues. CDR1 SGHDT and CDR2 YYEEEE come from the germline V gene. CDR3 sequence reads: CASSLDPGTAIKDTQYF.

This rearrangement joins TRBV7-9 to TRBJ1-2. Per the germline V gene, CDR1 is SEHNR and CDR2 is FQNEAQ (reference sequence). This CDR3 is 15 amino acids long. The chain's CDR3 is CASSPLGRLGDGYTF.

The CDR3 reads CASSLKNWDVNTEAFF. The chain joins TRBV7-9 to TRBJ1-1; as DNA is missing, the TRBD1 call by TCRdb cannot be tested. CDR1 SEHNR and CDR2 FQNEAQ come from the germline V gene (reference sequence). This CDR3 spans 16 amino acids.

V is TRBV6-5 and J is TRBJ2-7. The length of the CDR3 is 13 residues. Germline lookup yields CDR1 MNHEY and CDR2 SVGAGI. CDR3 region: CASSYDGPTAQYF.

The chain has TRBV6-4 and TRBJ1-2; there is no DNA to check the TCRdb D call of TRBD1. The germline V gene has CDR1 MRHNA and CDR2 SNTAGT. The CDR3 extends over 15 amino acids. The CDR3 sequence is CASAPKTYENYGYTF.

This chain connects TRBV28 to TRBJ1-2; TCRdb proposes TRBD1, but this gene call is untestable without DNA. Germline CDR1 and CDR2: MDHEN and SYDVKM. The CDR3 has 14 amino acids. CDR3 region: CASSPGQGMNGYTF.

The chain joins TRBV12-3 or TRBV12-4 to TRBJ2-1; absent DNA, TCRdb's TRBD1 call cannot be checked. This CDR3 has 16 amino acids. CDR3 region: CASSLGTEGRGDEQFF.

The V gene is TRBV6-1, the J gene TRBJ1-2. CDR3 length equals 11 residues. Per germline, CDR1 MNHNS and CDR2 SASEGT. This CDR3 reads CASSRRDGYTF.

V usage is TRBV20-1 and J usage is TRBJ2-5; TCRdb's D call, TRBD1, is unchecked because there is no DNA. In germline, CDR1 is DFQATT, CDR2 SNEGSKA (reference sequence). The CDR3 is made up of 13 amino acids. The CDR3 sequence: CSARRQGQETQYF.

This chain joins TRBV20-1 and TRBJ2-1; TCRdb selects TRBD1, and the lack of DNA leaves this call unchecked. The germline V gene has CDR1 DFQATT and CDR2 SNEGSKA (reference sequence). The CDR3 is made up of 16 amino acids. CDR3: CSAPVAGQGSYNEQFF.

The genes are TRBV5-8 and TRBJ1-4. The CDR3 consists of 15 residues. Germline assignment: CDR1 SGHTS and CDR2 YDEGEE. This CDR3 is CASSLQTAEGEKLFF.

The rearrangement uses TRBV10-1 and TRBJ1-1; TCRdb's D call of TRBD1 is untestable without DNA. The CDR3 has 15 residues. Germline CDR1 and CDR2: WNHNN and SYGVQD (reference sequence). CDR3 amino acids: CASSGGIPSSTEAFF.

V is TRBV18 and J is TRBJ1-1. The length of the CDR3 is 14 residues. Germline loops: CDR1 KGHSH, CDR2 LQKENI. This chain's CDR3 is CASSHRTLNTEAFF.

V is TRBV28 and J is TRBJ2-3; TCRdb indicates TRBD1, and absent DNA this call remains unverified. Germline V CDR1 and CDR2: MDHEN, SYDVKM. The CDR3 loop spans 16 amino acids. CDR3 region: CASSLGVAGVADTQYF.